The present T cell receptor (beta chain) was sequenced within a study of long-term antiretroviral therapy in people with HIV. Study findings and constraints: In the period from the mid-2000s to the late 2010s, blood was collected, possibly under older ART regimens. Controls exceeded HIV repertoires in CDR3 length range.

There are 14 residues in the CDR3. In germline, CDR1 is SGHTA, CDR2 FQGNSA. Trimming took 3 bases from V and 6 from J, leaving 14 bases between them. Runs used v3.0 of the immunoSEQ assay and were done at survey level. Some clones are missing from TCRdb's copy, which holds only in-frame ones; the method was immunoSEQ multiplex PCR. This sample has around 19,000 clones; approximately 83% occur once, and the top ten carry 7% to 9.5%. Details on this clone: Its antigen is not identified.

The sequence derives from a middle-aged woman with HIV. The V call is TRBV7-2, the J call TRBJ1-2; the D gene is possibly TRBD1 (5 bases). The specimen comprised unsorted PBMCs, sampled 1.2 years after starting antiretroviral therapy. As DNA, the CDR3 is TGTGCCAGCAGCTTGCTAGGGGAAGGAGATGGCTACACCTTC. This codes for CASSLLGEGDGYTF.